This T cell receptor beta chain was recovered during a study of T cell responses to AZD1222 COVID-19 vaccine. V was cut by 0 bases and J by 12 bases, with 12 bases left in between. CDR1 is MNHEY, CDR2 SMNVEV, per germline (reference sequence). The CDR3 is 13 amino acids. Here immunoSEQ multiplex PCR was the method, and the copy in TCRdb shows in-frame clones only, minus some. The table has more than 85,000 clones, around nine tenths seen once. The genes are TRBV27 and TRBJ2-1; unclear D gene. The specimen was peripheral blood, collected on day 0 of AZD1222 vaccination. This clonotype was obtained from an adult in good health. The CDR3 coding sequence is TGTGCCAGCAGTTTATCGACTCGGTTCTTGCAGTTCTTC. Translating gives CASSLSTRFLQFF.